What follows are 9 T cell receptor beta chains derived from one specimen sequenced in a study of cytomegalovirus exposure and HLA in healthy donors. Primers for the PCR totalled 60 Vbeta and 13 Jbeta. Here immunoSEQ multiplex PCR was the method, and the copy in TCRdb shows in-frame clones only, minus some. The sample holds over 30,000 clones; around 84% are singletons and the top ten take approximately 4%. Sequencing used PBMCs. These TCRs come from a young woman in good health and CMV-seronegative.

The chain joins TRBV4-3 to TRBJ1-1; possibly TRBD1 for D (5 bases). The V end was cut by 4 bases, the J end by 1 base, with 19 bases between. Germline V CDR1 and CDR2: LGHNA, YSLEER. The CDR3 covers 17 residues. The CDR3 region has the DNA TGCGCCAGCAGCCGAGACGGGGGGAGGGTTGGGAACACTGAAGCTTTCTTT. Amino acid sequence: CASSRDGGRVGNTEAFF.

This chain links TRBV7-3 with TRBJ2-5; weak D call: TRBD1 (5 bases). The CDR3 runs 14 residues. The germline V and J ends were trimmed by 2 bases and 5 bases, with 12 bases remaining between them. Germline V gene lookup returns CDR1 SGHTA and CDR2 FQGTGA. The CDR3 spells CASSLGASMETQYF. CDR3 bases: TGTGCCAGCAGCTTAGGGGCTAGTATGGAGACCCAGTACTTC.

This sequence joins TRBV5-1 and TRBJ2-1; 7 bases line up with TRBD1. The CDR3 is made up of 18 amino acids. V was clipped by 4 bases and J by 2 bases; unmatched bases: 15. Per germline, CDR1 SGHRS and CDR2 YFSETQ. This CDR3 is CASSLEAFGTAPYNEQFF. CDR3 DNA: TGCGCCAGCAGCCTGGAAGCCTTCGGGACAGCTCCCTACAATGAGCAGTTCTTC. Full variable domain (remainder filled in from reference TRBV5-1 and TRBJ2-1): KAGVTQTPRYLIKTRGQQVTLSCSPISGHRSVSWYQQTPGQGLQFLFEYFSETQRNKGNFPGRFSGRQFSNSRSEMNVSTLELGDSALYLCASSLEAFGTAPYNEQFFGPGTRLTVL.

The chain is built from TRBV7-3 and TRBJ2-5; a possible D gene is TRBD2 (5 bases). V was pared by 3 bases and J by 7 bases, with 12 bases between. Germline CDR1 and CDR2: SGHTA and FQGTGA. The CDR3 is 13 amino acids. CDR3 protein: CASSLGYRGTQYF. CDR3 sequence (DNA): TGTGCCAGCAGCTTGGGATATCGGGGGACCCAGTACTTC.

J is TRBJ2-1 and V is TRBV5-6; 11 bases align to TRBD2. This CDR3 is built from 15 residues. The germline gives CDR1 SGHDT, CDR2 YYEEEE. V was clipped by 3 bases and J by 5 bases; unmatched bases: 4. CDR3 protein: CASSWTSGYHNEQFF. In DNA, the CDR3 is TGTGCCAGCAGCTGGACTAGCGGGTACCACAATGAGCAGTTCTTC.

V gene TRBV9 combines with J gene TRBJ2-5; TRBD1 matches at 7 bases. The closer fit of TRBJ2-7 to the DNA end suggests the J call may be wrong. This CDR3 region has 14 residues. Germline lookup yields CDR1 SGDLS and CDR2 YYNGEE. The CDR3 loop is CASSVGAGGYEQYF. In nucleotides, the CDR3 is TGTGCCAGCAGCGTAGGGGCAGGGGGCTACGAGCAGTACTTC.

This clone was seen a handful of times. The J gene is TRBJ2-7, the V gene TRBV6-1; TRBD1 matches at 7 bases. The CDR3 consists of 14 residues. Germline V gene data show CDR1 as MNHNS and CDR2 as SASEGT. V trimming: 5 bases; J trimming: 6 bases; junction bases outside the gene matches: 10. CDR3 region: CASSLQGVLREQYF. Here the CDR3 DNA reads TGTGCCAGCAGTCTTCAGGGGGTTTTGCGCGAGCAGTACTTC.

This chain connects TRBV7-9 to TRBJ2-3, with 7 bases matching TRBD2. Germline CDR1 is SEHNR and CDR2 is FQNEAQ (reference sequence). V lost 1 base to trimming and J lost 7 bases; unmatched junction nucleotides: 11. The CDR3 is 16 residues long. The CDR3 loop is CASSLDPSGDPNTQYF. CDR3 coding DNA: TGTGCCAGCAGCTTAGATCCCAGCGGGGACCCAAATACGCAGTATTTT.

CDR3 protein: CASNPGQGPGNTIYF. CDR3 bases: TGTGCCAGCAACCCGGGACAGGGACCTGGAAACACCATATATTTT. V is TRBV28 and J is TRBJ1-3, with 9 bases that match TRBD1. The CDR3 consists of 15 residues. Germline V CDR1 and CDR2: MDHEN, SYDVKM. Germline trimming cut 7 bases from V and 2 bases from J; bases unmatched to any gene: 6.